The 22 T cell receptor beta chains below were found in one sample sequenced in a study of T-cell reconstitution after alpha-beta-depleted transplantation in children. Researchers prepared the TCRbeta library using unique molecular identifiers, the study reports. TCRdb fed the PCR reads into MiXCR, producing one record per CDR3 protein. The profile shows fewer than 550,000 distinct CDR3 sequences, under 20% of them singletons. This specimen consisted of PBMCs, mostly from graft donor cells, obtained 360 days after TCRalphabeta/CD19-depleted stem cell transplant. The receptors were gathered from a boy younger than two who had a stem cell transplant for Wiskott-Aldrich syndrome, so the T cells may come from the graft donor.

This clonotype was counted at least ten times. The chain couples TRBV5-1 to TRBJ2-1; 7 nucleotides align to TRBD1. The germline gives CDR1 SGHRS, CDR2 YFSETQ. The CDR3 is 17 amino acids. Germline trimming cut 4 bases from V and 3 bases from J; bases unmatched to any gene: 13. This chain's CDR3 is CASSIYRGGNIYNEQFF. CDR3 coding DNA: TGCGCCAGCAGCATTTACAGGGGCGGTAATATCTACAATGAGCAGTTCTTC.

J is TRBJ1-2 and V is TRBV6-5; tentatively, D is TRBD1 (6 bases). Germline CDR1 is MNHEY and CDR2 is SVGAGI. This CDR3 spans 14 amino acids. Trimming pared 2 bases from V and 7 bases from J, leaving 14 bases between. Here the CDR3 DNA reads TGTGCCAGCAGTTACAAGGGGGGAGAAAGTGGCTACACCTTC. Protein: CASSYKGGESGYTF.

This clonotype was observed many times. This chain links TRBV5-1 with TRBJ2-7; D call uncertain. This CDR3 region has 13 residues. Deletions cut 5 bases from V and 4 bases from J, with 13 bases between. From germline, CDR1 is SGHRS and CDR2 YFSETQ. The CDR3 DNA is TGCGCCAGCAGAATATCGGACGGATACGAGCAGTACTTC. Encoded protein: CASRISDGYEQYF.

Only a few counts were recorded for this clonotype. V gene TRBV28 combines with J gene TRBJ2-2; no clear D. Trimming removed 7 bases from V and 2 bases from J, with 14 bases in between. The CDR3 contains 15 residues. Germline V gene lookup returns CDR1 MDHEN and CDR2 SYDVKM. CDR3 nucleotide sequence: TGTGCCAGCATTCGCCGTCGCTACAACACCGGGGAGCTGTTTTTT. Protein: CASIRRRYNTGELFF.

There are many counts of this clonotype. The rearrangement links TRBV5-1 to TRBJ2-7; no reliable D call. The CDR3 is made up of 14 amino acids. Germline assignment: CDR1 SGHRS and CDR2 YFSETQ. V gave up 0 bases and J gave up 3 bases, with 10 bases separating them. The CDR3 nucleotides are TGCGCCAGCAGCTTGGACCCGGTTTTCTACGAGCAGTACTTC. It translates to CASSLDPVFYEQYF.

The V and J genes are TRBV29-1 and TRBJ2-5, with D perhaps TRBD2 (6 bases). Germline V lookup: CDR1 SQVTM, CDR2 ANQGSEA. Deletions cut 2 bases from V and 5 bases from J, with 18 bases between. The CDR3 length is 15 residues. The CDR3 bases are TGCAGCGTTGAAACCTGGGGTCTAGGAGGGGAGACCCAGTACTTC. It specifies CSVETWGLGGETQYF.

This clonotype has a handful of counts. The V and J genes are TRBV5-1 and TRBJ1-1; D is undetermined. The CDR3 length is 12 residues. Trimming took 4 bases from V and 7 from J, leaving 11 bases between them. Per germline, CDR1 SGHRS and CDR2 YFSETQ. The CDR3 is CASSQMDREAFF. The DNA of the CDR3 is TGCGCCAGCAGCCAAATGGACCGTGAAGCTTTCTTT.

The table lists this clonotype with a few counts. The chain employs TRBV5-1 and TRBJ1-4; D unclear. The germline V and J ends were trimmed by 0 bases and 3 bases, with 3 bases remaining between them. Germline V CDR1 and CDR2: SGHRS, YFSETQ. The CDR3 length is 13 residues. This CDR3 is CASSLDPNEKLFF. CDR3 nucleotide sequence: TGCGCCAGCAGCTTGGACCCTAATGAAAAACTGTTTTTT.

V is TRBV20-1 and J is TRBJ2-7; 8 nucleotides line up with TRBD2. Trimming took 6 bases from V and 2 from J; bases not matched to a gene: 6. CDR3 length: 13 amino acids. Germline CDR1 DFQATT, CDR2 SNEGSKA (reference sequence). CDR3 loop: CSAAQAGAYEQYF. The CDR3 DNA is TGCAGTGCCGCCCAAGCGGGAGCCTACGAGCAGTACTTC.

The chain joins TRBV10-3 to TRBJ1-1; TRBD1 aligns across 10 bases. Germline CDR1 ENHRY, CDR2 SYGVKD. Losses at the gene ends were 10 bases for V and 0 bases for J; bases not matched to a gene: 17. CDR3 length: 18 residues. The CDR3: CATANTETGGLLNTEAFF. As DNA, the CDR3 is TGTGCCACCGCGAATACGGAGACAGGGGGCCTTTTGAACACTGAAGCTTTCTTT.

The gene calls are TRBV5-1 and TRBJ1-1; D remains ambiguous. Germline CDR1 reads SGHRS; CDR2 reads YFSETQ. The CDR3 spans 16 residues. Trimming pared 1 base from V and 4 bases from J, leaving 17 bases between. The DNA for the CDR3 is TGCGCCAGCAGCTTGAAGACGGTCAAGTTTCTCACTGAAGCTTTCTTT. This sequence encodes CASSLKTVKFLTEAFF.

The table lists this clonotype with a few counts. The V gene is TRBV4-2, the J gene TRBJ2-1, with D unresolved. The CDR3 has 13 residues. The germline gives CDR1 LGHNA, CDR2 YNFKEQ. V shed 0 bases and J shed 13 bases, with 13 bases lying between them. CDR3 nucleotides: TGTGCCAGCAGCCAAGATTATTCACTCGTCCAGTTCTTC. This sequence encodes CASSQDYSLVQFF.

V and J are TRBV7-9 and TRBJ2-5, with TRBD2 matching 8 bases. The CDR3 spans 16 residues. Per germline, CDR1 SEHNR and CDR2 FQNEAQ (reference sequence). The J segment lost 2 bases and the V segment lost 5 bases, leaving 10 bases of the junction unmatched. The CDR3 loop is CASSPLAGGRQETQYF. The CDR3 DNA sequence: TGTGCCAGCAGCCCCCTCGCGGGGGGAAGGCAAGAGACCCAGTACTTC.

V usage is TRBV3-1 and J usage is TRBJ2-6, with 7 nucleotides matching TRBD1. Germline CDR1 and CDR2: LGHDT and YNNKEL (reference sequence). This CDR3 is built from 19 residues. J lost 2 bases, V lost 0 bases, and 10 bases had no gene match. This CDR3 is CASSQDRTGKLAGANVLTF. The CDR3, as DNA: TGTGCCAGCAGCCAAGATCGGACAGGAAAACTGGCTGGGGCCAACGTCCTGACTTTC.

The V and J genes are TRBV12-5 and TRBJ2-1, with 9 positions matching TRBD1. The CDR3 has 14 residues. In germline, CDR1 is LGHNT, CDR2 FRNRAP. The junction had 7 bases not matched to a gene; V was cut back by 6 bases and J by 7 bases. DNA of the CDR3: TGTGCTAGTGGATCCGGGACAGGGCGTAATGAGCAGTTCTTC. Protein sequence: CASGSGTGRNEQFF.

The chain carries TRBV5-5 and TRBJ2-1; D is unresolved. The CDR3 has 16 residues. Germline CDR1 reads SGHKS; CDR2 reads YYEKEE (reference sequence). Trimming removed 0 bases at V and 1 base at J, with 11 bases between. In DNA form, the CDR3 reads TGTGCCAGCAGCTTGGTTGGAGCCGCTTCCTACAATGAGCAGTTCTTC. It encodes CASSLVGAASYNEQFF.

A remark on this clonotype: An end of the junction does not agree with germline; a read error may underlie this. CDR3 DNA sequence: TGTGCCAGCACCTTACCCCCTACAGGGTCCAAAAACATTCAGTACTTC. It is translated as CASTLPPTGSKNIQYF. This chain uses TRBV11-2 with TRBJ2-4; TRBD1 might be the D (6 bases). CDR3 size: 16 residues. In germline, CDR1 is SGHAT, CDR2 FQNNGV.

In this sample, this clonotype turned up a few times. The CDR3 here is CASSWGTGYQETQYF. The DNA for the CDR3 is TGCGCCAGCAGCTGGGGGACAGGGTACCAAGAGACCCAGTACTTC. V gene TRBV5-1 combines with J gene TRBJ2-5, with TRBD1 matching over 9 bases. Germline V gives CDR1 SGHRS, CDR2 YFSETQ. There are 15 residues in the CDR3. V was pared by 3 bases and J by 0 bases, with 3 bases of the junction left unmatched.

The rearrangement links TRBV25-1 to TRBJ2-7; D possibly matches TRBD1 or TRBD2 (6 bases each). CDR3 length equals 15 residues. V was pared by 1 base and J by 6 bases, with 16 bases between. CDR1 and CDR2 from the germline V gene are MGHDK and SYGVNS. The CDR3 bases are TGTGCCAGCAGTGAATGGTCGACGGGGGCTGGCGAGCAGTACTTC. Translating gives CASSEWSTGAGEQYF.

The chain carries TRBV4-1 and TRBJ2-1; 8 bases line up with TRBD2. V was clipped by 1 base and J by 12 bases; unmatched bases: 14. The CDR3 covers 16 residues. Germline-derived CDR1 and CDR2 are MGHRA and YSYEKL. The CDR3 DNA sequence: TGCGCCAGCAGCCAAGTTTTGAGCGGGGGTCCGGCTCGGCAGTTCTTC. This translates into CASSQVLSGGPARQFF.

CDR3 in DNA: TGTGCCAGCAACCCACTAGCGGGGGACCTCACAGATACGCAGTATTTT. Protein sequence: CASNPLAGDLTDTQYF. The chain has TRBV7-9 and TRBJ2-3; TRBD2 matches at 11 bases. Germline values: CDR1 SEHNR, CDR2 FQNEAQ (reference sequence). The CDR3 has 16 residues. With 7 bases clipped from V and 2 bases from J, the junction kept 8 bases outside the gene matches.

This clonotype has more than one count but fewer than ten. The gene calls are TRBV4-3 and TRBJ2-7; the match to TRBD1 covers 9 bases. The junction had 6 bases not matched to a gene; V was cut back by 5 bases and J by 4 bases. Germline CDR1 is LGHNA and CDR2 is YSLEER. The CDR3 is 14 residues long. The CDR3 here is CASSIRDREYEQYF. The CDR3 region has the DNA TGCGCCAGCAGCATCCGGGACAGGGAATACGAGCAGTACTTC.